This entry lists 27 T cell receptor beta chains sequenced from one sample in a study of blood T cell repertoires in COVID-19. TCRdb keeps only in-frame clones here, not all; method: immunoSEQ multiplex PCR. The sample records about 300,000 clones, approximately 86% being singletons. Sequencing was done on a sample of PBMCs or T cells enriched from blood (not recorded which). Receptor source: a woman aged 18 to 35 who had recovered from COVID-19.

The rearrangement joins TRBV2 to TRBJ1-5; the match to TRBD1 covers 7 bases. The V gene's germline CDR1 is SNHLY and CDR2 FYNNEI. The junction had 6 bases not matched to a gene; V was cut back by 1 base and J by 6 bases. The CDR3 totals 15 residues. CDR3: CASSEGQGGGQPQHF. The CDR3 DNA reads as TGTGCCAGCAGTGAAGGGCAGGGGGGAGGTCAGCCCCAGCATTTT.

The rearrangement uses TRBV27 and TRBJ2-1; the match to TRBD2 covers 11 bases. Losses at the gene ends were 2 bases for V and 9 bases for J; bases not matched to a gene: 9. CDR1 is MNHEY, CDR2 SMNVEV, per germline (reference sequence). This CDR3 spans 16 amino acids. In DNA form, the CDR3 reads TGTGCCAGCAGTTTAATATCTAGCGGGAGGTTTAGTGAGCAGTTCTTC. It encodes CASSLISSGRFSEQFF.

The chain couples TRBV5-6 to TRBJ2-2, with no clear D. Trimming took 2 bases from V and 2 from J, leaving 7 bases between them. The CDR3 covers 14 residues. The V gene's germline CDR1 is SGHDT and CDR2 YYEEEE. The CDR3 DNA follows: TGTGCCAGCAGCTTCGTACACAACACCGGGGAGCTGTTTTTT. This codes for CASSFVHNTGELFF.

The J gene is TRBJ2-1, the V gene TRBV6-5; maybe TRBD2 (6 bases). Per the germline V gene, CDR1 is MNHEY and CDR2 is SVGAGI. Between the trimmed V and J ends, which lost 8 bases and 8 bases, there was a span of 16 bases. The CDR3 spans 13 residues. CDR3 sequence reads: CASASGWRDEQFF. CDR3 DNA: TGTGCCAGCGCGTCTGGGTGGAGGGATGAGCAGTTCTTC.

This rearrangement joins TRBV6-5 to TRBJ1-2; 8 nucleotides agree with TRBD1. The CDR3 consists of 15 residues. From germline, CDR1 is MNHEY and CDR2 SVGAGI. Trimming cost V 6 bases and J 8 bases; bases outside gene matches: 14. CDR3 bases: TGTGCCAGCAGGGTAACAGGGGGGAAGCCGTACGGCTACACCTTC. Amino acids: CASRVTGGKPYGYTF.

This chain connects TRBV28 to TRBJ1-2, with D unresolved. V lost 1 base, J lost 4 bases, and 10 bases lay in between. Germline V gene lookup returns CDR1 MDHEN and CDR2 SYDVKM. This CDR3 contains 14 residues. CDR3 sequence (DNA): TGTGCCAGCAGTTTATTTAGGCGGTCCTATGGCTACACCTTC. Its protein product is CASSLFRRSYGYTF.

The gene calls are TRBV5-4 and TRBJ2-7, with D uncertain. Germline CDR1 reads SGHNT; CDR2 reads YYREEE (reference sequence). This CDR3 has 14 residues. V was cut by 0 bases and J by 4 bases, with 11 bases left in between. CDR3 protein: CASSLGQVQYEQYF. In DNA form, the CDR3 reads TGTGCCAGCAGCTTGGGCCAGGTTCAGTACGAGCAGTACTTC.

This clone is a singleton in its sample. The chain carries TRBV5-8 and TRBJ1-1; D possibly corresponds to TRBD1 (6 bases). Per germline, CDR1 SGHTS and CDR2 YDEGEE. This CDR3 comprises 14 residues. Deletions cut 5 bases from V and 3 bases from J, with 14 bases between. This CDR3 reads CASRAEGGDTEAFF. Written as DNA, the CDR3 is TGTGCCAGCAGAGCGGAGGGGGGGGACACTGAAGCTTTCTTT.

This chain uses TRBV29-1 with TRBJ1-2, with D unresolved. V shed 4 bases and J shed 2 bases, with 17 bases lying between them. The CDR3 sequence is 15 residues long. Per the germline V gene, CDR1 is SQVTM and CDR2 is ANQGSEA. The CDR3 spells CSVVVSVGGNYGYTF. The CDR3 region has the DNA TGCAGCGTTGTCGTGAGTGTCGGCGGAAACTATGGCTACACCTTC. Supplemented by reference TRBV29-1 and TRBJ1-2, the full variable domain reads SAVISQKPSRDICQRGTSLTIQCQVDSQVTMMFWYRQQPGQSLTLIATANQGSEATYESGFVIDKFPISRPNLTFSTLTVSNMSPEDSSIYLCSVVVSVGGNYGYTFGSGTRLTVV.

The CDR3 DNA reads TGTGCCAGTAGTCCCCAGAGGGGACAGGGGGGCACAGATACGCAGTATTTT. This gives the protein CASSPQRGQGGTDTQYF. The gene calls are TRBV19 and TRBJ2-3; 11 bases fit TRBD1. This CDR3 is 17 amino acids long. The V gene's germline CDR1 is LNHDA and CDR2 SQIVND (reference sequence). Germline trimming cut 5 bases from V and 1 base from J; bases unmatched to any gene: 8. The whole variable domain, filled in from reference TRBV19 and TRBJ2-3, reads DGGITQSPKYLFRKEGQNVTLSCEQNLNHDAMYWYRQDPGQGLRLIYYSQIVNDFQKGDIAEGYSVSREKKESFPLTVTSAQKNPTAFYLCASSPQRGQGGTDTQYFGPGTRLTVL.

This chain links TRBV6-5 with TRBJ1-5, with D possibly being TRBD1 (5 bases). Trimming took off 4 bases at V and 7 bases at J, with 17 bases between the two ends. CDR3 length: 15 residues. CDR1 is MNHEY, CDR2 SVGAGI, per germline. The CDR3 DNA sequence: TGTGCCAGCAGTTCCCCCAGGGTGGCGGACCAGCCCCAGCATTTT. Translated: CASSSPRVADQPQHF.

The chain carries TRBV7-9 and TRBJ1-2, with D maybe TRBD1 (6 bases). CDR1 is SEHNR, CDR2 FQNEAQ, per germline (reference sequence). The length of the CDR3 is 10 residues. Trimming took off 11 bases at V and 8 bases at J, with 12 bases between the two ends. CDR3 coding DNA: TGTGCCGGGGACATGGGAGGCTACACCTTC. Translated, it gives CAGDMGGYTF.

This sequence joins TRBV2 and TRBJ1-2, with D uncertain. The V gene's germline CDR1 is SNHLY and CDR2 FYNNEI. Trimming left V 10 bases short and J 1 base short, with 13 bases between. The CDR3 totals 13 residues. The CDR3 sequence is CANGEWGNYGYTF. The CDR3 DNA is TGTGCCAACGGGGAGTGGGGTAACTATGGCTACACCTTC.

This chain connects TRBV14 to TRBJ1-2, with TRBD1 as a possible D gene (6 bases). Deletions cut 3 bases from V and 6 bases from J, with 17 bases between. Germline values: CDR1 SGHDN, CDR2 FVKESK. CDR3 size: 15 residues. The CDR3, as DNA: TGTGCCAGCAGCCAGAGCTTGGACAGAAGGAATGGCTACACCTTC. This sequence encodes CASSQSLDRRNGYTF.

The chain uses TRBV27 and TRBJ1-1; 7 nucleotides agree with TRBD1. With V trimmed by 6 bases and J by 3 bases, 4 bases remained unmatched. The CDR3 is 13 amino acids. CDR1 and CDR2 (germline): MNHEY, SMNVEV (reference sequence). The DNA of the CDR3 is TGTGCCAGCAGGACAACAGGGGACACTGAAGCTTTCTTT. Its protein product is CASRTTGDTEAFF.

The CDR3 DNA follows: TGTGCCAGCAGTCCCCAAAATCCCAGGGCCTCTGGGGCCAACGTCCTGACTTTC. Translating it yields CASSPQNPRASGANVLTF. This sequence joins TRBV27 and TRBJ2-6; D might be TRBD1 (5 bases). V lost 5 bases to trimming and J lost 0 bases, with 17 bases between them. The CDR3 spans 18 residues. From germline, CDR1 is MNHEY and CDR2 SMNVEV (reference sequence). Together with reference TRBV27 and TRBJ2-6, the CDR3 gives the full variable domain: EAQVTQNPRYLITVTGKKLTVTCSQNMNHEYMSWYRQDPGLGLRQIYYSMNVEVTDKGDVPEGYKVSRKEKRNFPLILESPSPNQTSLYFCASSPQNPRASGANVLTFGAGSRLTVL.

A single count supports this clone. This chain joins TRBV30 and TRBJ2-3; 9 bases line up with TRBD2. The germline V gene encodes CDR1 GTSNPN and CDR2 SVGIG (reference sequence). With V trimmed by 0 bases and J by 4 bases, 5 bases remained unmatched. CDR3 length equals 15 residues. The CDR3 sequence is CAWSVIGGGADTQYF. Written as DNA, the CDR3 is TGTGCCTGGAGTGTAATCGGCGGGGGGGCAGATACGCAGTATTTT.

This chain links TRBV7-9 with TRBJ2-7; 9 bases map to TRBD1. Germline V gene data show CDR1 as SEHNR and CDR2 as FQNEAQ (reference sequence). This CDR3 region has 16 residues. V trimming: 4 bases; J trimming: 2 bases; junction bases outside the gene matches: 9. CDR3 DNA: TGTGCCAGCAGCTCGCCGGGACAGGGCTCACCCTACGAGCAGTACTTC. Its protein is CASSSPGQGSPYEQYF.

J is TRBJ1-2 and V is TRBV10-3; 8 bases agree with TRBD1. The CDR3 contains 15 residues. The germline gives CDR1 ENHRY, CDR2 SYGVKD. The ends lost 3 bases at V and 4 bases at J; junction bases unmatched: 7. The CDR3 region is CAISDEVGTGYGYTF. For the CDR3, the DNA is TGTGCCATCAGTGATGAAGTTGGGACAGGCTATGGCTACACCTTC.

The chain is built from TRBV4-2 and TRBJ2-7; TRBD2 agrees at 11 bases. Germline trimming cut 4 bases from V and 7 bases from J; bases unmatched to any gene: 6. CDR3 length: 14 amino acids. Germline CDR1 is LGHNA and CDR2 is YNFKEQ. The CDR3 here is CASSPLAGASEQYF. The DNA for the CDR3 is TGTGCCAGCAGCCCACTAGCGGGAGCGAGTGAGCAGTACTTC.

This clone appeared once. The chain recombines TRBV12-3 or TRBV12-4 with TRBJ2-7, with D uncertain. The CDR3 is made up of 12 amino acids. Deletions cut 2 bases from V and 4 bases from J, with 6 bases between. CDR3: CASSLSIYEQYF. For the CDR3, the DNA is TGTGCCAGCAGTTTATCCATTTACGAGCAGTACTTC.

This sequence joins TRBV4-3 and TRBJ1-4; D is possibly TRBD1 (6 bases). Trimming shortened V by 1 base and J by 7 bases, and 16 bases separated the two germline ends. The CDR3 runs 16 residues. The germline gives CDR1 LGHNA, CDR2 YSLEER. The chain's CDR3 is CASSQVGAGQSEKLFF. Here the CDR3 DNA reads TGCGCCAGCAGCCAAGTTGGTGCCGGACAGTCTGAAAAACTGTTTTTT.

The chain has TRBV5-4 and TRBJ1-2, with 7 bases that match TRBD1. The CDR3 has 14 amino acids. Germline CDR1 SGHNT, CDR2 YYREEE (reference sequence). V was clipped by 2 bases and J by 4 bases; unmatched bases: 5. The CDR3 DNA reads TGTGCCAGCAGCTTACCCCGGGACAGCTATGGCTACACCTTC. It is translated as CASSLPRDSYGYTF.

The chain joins TRBV19 to TRBJ2-3; 11 bases fit TRBD1. Germline V gene data show CDR1 as LNHDA and CDR2 as SQIVND (reference sequence). V lost 3 bases, J lost 0 bases, and 8 bases stayed unmatched. The CDR3 contains 18 residues. The CDR3 bases are TGTGCCAGTAGTATCGCGGGACAGGGGGTCACTAGCACAGATACGCAGTATTTT. Protein sequence: CASSIAGQGVTSTDTQYF.

J is TRBJ1-6 and V is TRBV7-6; 12 nucleotides agree with TRBD1. This CDR3 has 19 residues. Germline V gene sequence: CDR1 SGHVS, CDR2 FNYEAQ. The V gene end was trimmed by 0 bases and the J gene end by 9 bases; junction bases not matched to a gene: 12. In DNA form, the CDR3 reads TGTGCCAGCAGCTTAGCCCTGCTACCGGGACAGGGGGCTGCTTCACCCCTCCACTTT. Its protein is CASSLALLPGQGAASPLHF.

The gene calls are TRBV30 and TRBJ2-3, with 7 positions matching TRBD1. V dropped 4 bases and J dropped 3; count of bases not matched to a gene: 7. The CDR3 is 14 amino acids. The V gene's germline CDR1 is GTSNPN and CDR2 SVGIG (reference sequence). In DNA, the CDR3 is TGTGCCTGGAAGAATAAGGGGGCTACAGATACGCAGTATTTT. Its translation is CAWKNKGATDTQYF. Variable domain in full (rest from reference TRBV30 and TRBJ2-3): SQTIHQWPATLVQPVGSPLSLECTVEGTSNPNLYWYRQAAGRGLQLLFYSVGIGQISSEVPQNLSASRPQDRQFILSSKKLLLSDSGFYLCAWKNKGATDTQYFGPGTRLTVL.

This clone occurred a few times. V usage is TRBV19 and J usage is TRBJ1-5; tentatively, D is TRBD1 (6 bases). V gave up 7 bases and J gave up 0 bases, with 25 bases separating them. The CDR3 has 19 amino acids. From germline, CDR1 is LNHDA and CDR2 SQIVND (reference sequence). The CDR3 sequence is CASTERRQGRGYSNQPQHF. CDR3 bases: TGTGCCAGTACCGAACGCCGGCAGGGGAGAGGATATAGCAATCAGCCCCAGCATTTT.